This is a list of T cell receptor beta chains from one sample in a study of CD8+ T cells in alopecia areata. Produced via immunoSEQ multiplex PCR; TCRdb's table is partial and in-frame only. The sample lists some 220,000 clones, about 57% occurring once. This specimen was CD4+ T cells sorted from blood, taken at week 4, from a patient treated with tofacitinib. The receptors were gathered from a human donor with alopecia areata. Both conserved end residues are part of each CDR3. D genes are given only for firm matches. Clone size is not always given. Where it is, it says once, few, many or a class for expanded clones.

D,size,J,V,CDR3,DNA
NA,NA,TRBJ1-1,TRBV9,CASSYSGILYTEAFF,TGTGCCAGCAGTTACTCGGGCATTCTGTACACTGAAGCTTTCTTT
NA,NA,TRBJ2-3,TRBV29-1,CSVRPGLQTDTQYF,TGCAGCGTTCGCCCGGGACTTCAAACAGATACGCAGTATTTT
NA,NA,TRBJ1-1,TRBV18,CASSPFGGATGAFF,TGTGCCAGCTCCCCCTTTGGAGGGGCCACGGGTGCTTTCTTT
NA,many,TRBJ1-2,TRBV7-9,CASSLGSGYTF,TGTGCCAGCAGCTTAGGGTCTGGCTACACCTTC
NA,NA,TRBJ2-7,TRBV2,CASSESIFGYEQYF,TGTGCCAGCAGTGAATCCATTTTTGGCTACGAGCAGTACTTC
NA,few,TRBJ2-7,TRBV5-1,CASSLRGTPTYEQYF,TGCGCCAGCAGCTTGAGGGGGACACCCACCTACGAGCAGTACTTC
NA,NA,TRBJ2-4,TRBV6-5,CASKLGNDRGNIQYF,TGTGCCAGCAAACTAGGAAATGATAGGGGGAACATTCAGTACTTC
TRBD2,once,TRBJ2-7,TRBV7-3,CASSETSDSYEQYF,TGTGCCAGCAGCGAAACTAGCGACTCCTACGAGCAGTACTTC
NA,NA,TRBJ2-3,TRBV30,CAWSVNKRSTDTQYF,TGTGCCTGGAGTGTTAATAAGCGGAGCACAGATACGCAGTATTTT
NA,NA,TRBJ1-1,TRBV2,CASSLDTEAFF,TGTGCCAGCAGTCTCGACACTGAAGCTTTCTTT
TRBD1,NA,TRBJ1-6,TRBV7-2,CASSLGQAYNSPLHF,TGTGCCAGCAGCTTGGGACAGGCTTATAATTCACCCCTCCACTTT
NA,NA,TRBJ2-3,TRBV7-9,CASSEGADTQYF,TGTGCCAGCAGCGAAGGTGCAGATACGCAGTATTTT
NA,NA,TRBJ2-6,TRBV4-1,CASGERSGANVLTF,TGCGCCAGTGGCGAGCGCTCTGGGGCCAACGTCCTGACTTTC
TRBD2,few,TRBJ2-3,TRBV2,CASSKFVGLGVTDTQYF,TGTGCCAGCTCAAAGTTCGTGGGACTAGGAGTCACAGATACGCAGTATTTT
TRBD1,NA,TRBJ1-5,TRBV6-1,CASSQGQGQPQHF,TGTGCCAGCAGCCAGGGACAGGGTCAGCCCCAGCATTTT
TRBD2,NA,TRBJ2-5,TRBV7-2,CASSLGPSGLETQYF,TGTGCCAGCAGCTTAGGCCCTAGCGGGTTGGAGACCCAGTACTTC
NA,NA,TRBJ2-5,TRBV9,CASSVEGWRETQYF,TGTGCCAGCAGCGTAGAGGGATGGCGAGAGACCCAGTACTTC
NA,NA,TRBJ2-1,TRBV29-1,CSVDKDEQFF,TGCAGCGTTGACAAGGATGAGCAGTTCTTC
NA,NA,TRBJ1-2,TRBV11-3,CASSLGDRVGYTF,TGTGCCAGCAGCTTGGGAGACAGAGTTGGCTACACCTTC
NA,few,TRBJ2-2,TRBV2,CASSSRQSGELFF,TGTGCCAGCAGTTCCCGACAGTCCGGGGAGCTGTTTTTT
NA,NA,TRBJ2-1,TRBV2,CASSLDSRDEQFF,TGTGCCAGCAGCCTGGACTCGCGCGATGAGCAGTTCTTC
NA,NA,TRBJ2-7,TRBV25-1,CASRYHYEQYF,TGTGCCAGCAGGTACCACTACGAGCAGTACTTC
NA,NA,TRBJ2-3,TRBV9,CASSGSYSTDTQYF,TGTGCCAGCAGCGGAAGCTATAGCACAGATACGCAGTATTTT
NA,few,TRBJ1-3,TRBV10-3,CAISESAGTGNTIYF,TGTGCCATCAGTGAGTCAGCAGGGACAGGAAACACCATATATTTT
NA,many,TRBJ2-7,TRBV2,CASSLVPTTYEQYF,TGTGCCAGCAGTCTCGTCCCAACTACCTACGAGCAGTACTTC
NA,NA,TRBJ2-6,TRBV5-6,CASSRRTNVLTF,TGTGCCAGCAGCCGAAGGACCAACGTCCTGACTTTC
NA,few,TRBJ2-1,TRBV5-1,CASSKMVSTLGINEQFF,TGCGCCAGCAGCAAAATGGTGTCGACCCTGGGTATCAATGAGCAGTTCTTC
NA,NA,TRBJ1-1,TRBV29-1,CSVGKLRGGTEAFF,TGCAGCGTTGGTAAGCTGCGAGGGGGCACTGAAGCTTTCTTT
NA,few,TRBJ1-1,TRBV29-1,CSVVGWNTEAFF,TGCAGCGTCGTCGGATGGAACACTGAAGCTTTCTTT
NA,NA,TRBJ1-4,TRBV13,CASSLQSGFNEKLFF,TGTGCCAGCAGCTTACAAAGTGGCTTTAATGAAAAACTGTTTTTT
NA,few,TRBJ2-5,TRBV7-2,CASSNGWEFQETQYF,TGTGCCAGCAGCAATGGGTGGGAATTCCAAGAGACCCAGTACTTC
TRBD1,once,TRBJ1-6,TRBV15,CATSRRTGTGNSPLHF,TGTGCCACCAGCCGAAGAACCGGGACAGGGAATTCACCCCTCCACTTT
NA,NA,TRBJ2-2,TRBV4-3,CASSQVITGELFF,TGCGCCAGCAGCCAAGTAATCACCGGGGAGCTGTTTTTT